This is a list of T cell receptor beta chains from one sample in a study of blood T cell repertoires in COVID-19. TCRdb keeps only in-frame clones here, not all; method: immunoSEQ multiplex PCR. Here the sample spans about 280,000 clones, 83% being singletons. What was sequenced was peripheral blood. The receptors here all came from a woman in her forties or fifties who had recovered from COVID-19. Both conserved end residues are part of each CDR3. D genes are given only for firm matches. The listing skips clone size in some rows; elsewhere it reads once, few, many or a size class.

V: TRBV7-9
D: TRBD2
J: TRBJ2-7
size: once
DNA: TGTGCCAGCAGCTTCCAGGGAGGGACCTACGAGCAGTACTTC
CDR3: CASSFQGGTYEQYF

V: TRBV27
D: NA
J: TRBJ2-5
size: few
DNA: TGTGCCAGCAGTTTATCAGGGGTCCAAGAGACCCAGTACTTC
CDR3: CASSLSGVQETQYF

V: TRBV19
D: TRBD1
J: TRBJ1-1
size: NA
DNA: TGTGCCAGTAGTACCGACAGGGGGCGGACTGAAGCTTTCTTT
CDR3: CASSTDRGRTEAFF

V: TRBV15
D: TRBD1
J: TRBJ1-4
size: few
DNA: TGTGCCACCAGCAGAGTTCGACAGGGGGCGAGGTCTAATGAAAAACTGTTTTTT
CDR3: CATSRVRQGARSNEKLFF

V: TRBV27
D: NA
J: TRBJ2-1
size: NA
DNA: TGTGCCAGCAGCTTAGGGGCCCGTTACAATGAGCAGTTCTTC
CDR3: CASSLGARYNEQFF

V: TRBV6-4
D: TRBD1
J: TRBJ1-2
size: NA
DNA: TGTGCCAGCAGGACGCCCTTGACAGGGGGCATCTATGGCTACACCTTC
CDR3: CASRTPLTGGIYGYTF

V: TRBV5-5
D: TRBD2
J: TRBJ2-2
size: NA
DNA: TGTGCCAGCAGCTCTACTATCGGGGGGACCGGGGAGCTGTTTTTT
CDR3: CASSSTIGGTGELFF

V: TRBV18
D: NA
J: TRBJ1-2
size: NA
DNA: TGTGCCAGCTCACCGGACGGACAAAACTATGGCTACACCTTC
CDR3: CASSPDGQNYGYTF

V: TRBV3-1/TRBV3-2
D: TRBD1
J: TRBJ2-1
size: NA
DNA: TGTGCCAGCAGCCAAGTCGGACAGGGTGAGGGAAATGAGCAGTTCTTC
CDR3: CASSQVGQGEGNEQFF

V: TRBV5-5
D: TRBD1
J: TRBJ1-4
size: NA
DNA: TGTGCCAGCAGCTCGGGACAGAGCAATGAAAAACTGTTTTTT
CDR3: CASSSGQSNEKLFF

V: TRBV28
D: NA
J: TRBJ1-6
size: NA
DNA: TGTGCCAGCAGGCCCTATAGGGGCGACGTTAGCTCACCCCTCCACTTT
CDR3: CASRPYRGDVSSPLHF

V: TRBV19
D: NA
J: TRBJ2-2
size: NA
DNA: TGTGCCAGTAGTCGGTGGGGGCAGAACACCGGGGAGCTGTTTTTT
CDR3: CASSRWGQNTGELFF

V: TRBV18
D: NA
J: TRBJ2-1
size: NA
DNA: TGTGCCAGCTCACCATCCCAGGGGTCGGGCAATGAGCAGTTCTTC
CDR3: CASSPSQGSGNEQFF

V: TRBV30
D: NA
J: TRBJ1-2
size: NA
DNA: TGTGCCTGGAGCCCTGGAGCCGGCTACACCTTC
CDR3: CAWSPGAGYTF

V: TRBV6-1
D: TRBD1
J: TRBJ1-2
size: NA
DNA: TGTGCCAGCAGTGAGGAGGACAGGGGCTATGGCTACACCTTC
CDR3: CASSEEDRGYGYTF

V: TRBV5-1
D: TRBD2
J: TRBJ2-3
size: NA
DNA: TGCGCCAGCAGTCGTAGCGGGCCCCCCACAGATACGCAGTATTTT
CDR3: CASSRSGPPTDTQYF

V: TRBV19
D: NA
J: TRBJ2-4
size: NA
DNA: TGTGCCAGTAGTATAGAGTTTAAAGGACGGACAATTCAGTACTTC
CDR3: CASSIEFKGRTIQYF

V: TRBV7-2
D: NA
J: TRBJ2-7
size: few
DNA: TGTGCCAGCAGCCAGTACTACGAGCAGTACTTC
CDR3: CASSQYYEQYF

V: TRBV7-9
D: NA
J: TRBJ2-2
size: NA
DNA: TGTGCCAGCAGCTTAGCGACAGTCCAGCTGTTTTTT
CDR3: CASSLATVQLFF

V: TRBV12-3/TRBV12-4
D: NA
J: TRBJ1-1
size: NA
DNA: TGTGCCAGCAGTTTAGAGAGGCTGACTGAAGCTTTCTTT
CDR3: CASSLERLTEAFF

V: TRBV6-5
D: TRBD1
J: TRBJ1-6
size: NA
DNA: TGTGCCAGCAGGACCGGGACAGCCTATAATTCACCCCTCCACTTT
CDR3: CASRTGTAYNSPLHF

V: TRBV28
D: NA
J: TRBJ1-3
size: once
DNA: TGTGCCAGCAGTTTCCCTTCTGGAAACACCATATATTTT
CDR3: CASSFPSGNTIYF

V: TRBV6-2/TRBV6-3
D: TRBD1
J: TRBJ2-1
size: few
DNA: TGTGCCAGCAGTTACTCGCTGGGACAGGGGTTGGATGAGCAGTTCTTC
CDR3: CASSYSLGQGLDEQFF

V: TRBV27
D: NA
J: TRBJ2-3
size: NA
DNA: TGTGCCAGCAGGCGAGAAGGGGGAGATACGCAGTATTTT
CDR3: CASRREGGDTQYF

V: TRBV19
D: TRBD1
J: TRBJ1-1
size: NA
DNA: TGTGCCAGTAGCCTCGGGACAGGGGTGAACACTGAAGCTTTCTTT
CDR3: CASSLGTGVNTEAFF

V: TRBV3-1/TRBV3-2
D: TRBD1
J: TRBJ2-2
size: once
DNA: TGTGCCAGCAGTGAGACAGGGGGTCACGGGGAGCTGTTTTTT
CDR3: CASSETGGHGELFF

V: TRBV5-1
D: TRBD2
J: TRBJ2-3
size: few
DNA: TGCGCCAGCAGCTCCCTACCGACTAGCGCCTCACGGGCAGATACGCAGTATTTT
CDR3: CASSSLPTSASRADTQYF

V: TRBV7-3
D: TRBD1
J: TRBJ2-2
size: once
DNA: TGTGCCAGCAGCTTAAATGCGGGGACAGGGTTAGGGGAGCTGTTTTTT
CDR3: CASSLNAGTGLGELFF

V: TRBV5-4
D: NA
J: TRBJ1-3
size: few
DNA: TGTGCCAGCAGCCTTACGGGGGCTGGAAACACCATATATTTT
CDR3: CASSLTGAGNTIYF

V: TRBV5-8
D: TRBD2
J: TRBJ2-7
size: NA
DNA: TGTGCCAGCAGATCCGGACTAGCGGTTACCATCCAGCAGTACTTC
CDR3: CASRSGLAVTIQQYF

V: TRBV19
D: NA
J: TRBJ1-1
size: NA
DNA: TGTGCCAGTAGTATAGGGCTCCAGGGGACCACTGAAGCTTTCTTT
CDR3: CASSIGLQGTTEAFF

V: TRBV28
D: NA
J: TRBJ1-1
size: NA
DNA: TGTGCCAGCAGTCCATTCGAGGGAAGGAGCACTGAAGCTTTCTTT
CDR3: CASSPFEGRSTEAFF

V: TRBV19
D: NA
J: TRBJ1-4
size: NA
DNA: TGTGCCAGTAGTATCTCCCTAACCAACAGGGAAGGTGAAAAACTGTTTTTT
CDR3: CASSISLTNREGEKLFF

V: TRBV7-2
D: NA
J: TRBJ2-2
size: NA
DNA: TGTGCCAGCAGCTTATTTCGGGGGTCCGACACCGGGGAGCTGTTTTTT
CDR3: CASSLFRGSDTGELFF

V: TRBV3-1/TRBV3-2
D: NA
J: TRBJ2-2
size: NA
DNA: TGTGCCAGCAGCCAGGCCCCCCAGAACACCGGGGAGCTGTTTTTT
CDR3: CASSQAPQNTGELFF

V: TRBV18
D: NA
J: TRBJ1-1
size: NA
DNA: TGTGCCAGCTCACCCGAGGGTTACGGTTCTGAAGCTTTCTTT
CDR3: CASSPEGYGSEAFF

V: TRBV5-4
D: NA
J: TRBJ2-1
size: NA
DNA: TGTGCCAGCAGCTTGACAGGCGCAGCCTCCTACAATGAGCAGTTCTTC
CDR3: CASSLTGAASYNEQFF

V: TRBV27
D: NA
J: TRBJ1-2
size: once
DNA: TGTGCCAGCAGTTCCCTAGGCCAAAACTATGGCTACACCTTC
CDR3: CASSSLGQNYGYTF

V: TRBV28
D: NA
J: TRBJ1-6
size: NA
DNA: TGTGCCAGCAGTCGGGGGTCTAGGAATTCACCCCTCCACTTT
CDR3: CASSRGSRNSPLHF

V: TRBV6-6
D: NA
J: TRBJ2-1
size: NA
DNA: TGTGCCAGCAGTCGAGGAGGCGGGACCTCCTACAATGAGCAGTTCTTC
CDR3: CASSRGGGTSYNEQFF